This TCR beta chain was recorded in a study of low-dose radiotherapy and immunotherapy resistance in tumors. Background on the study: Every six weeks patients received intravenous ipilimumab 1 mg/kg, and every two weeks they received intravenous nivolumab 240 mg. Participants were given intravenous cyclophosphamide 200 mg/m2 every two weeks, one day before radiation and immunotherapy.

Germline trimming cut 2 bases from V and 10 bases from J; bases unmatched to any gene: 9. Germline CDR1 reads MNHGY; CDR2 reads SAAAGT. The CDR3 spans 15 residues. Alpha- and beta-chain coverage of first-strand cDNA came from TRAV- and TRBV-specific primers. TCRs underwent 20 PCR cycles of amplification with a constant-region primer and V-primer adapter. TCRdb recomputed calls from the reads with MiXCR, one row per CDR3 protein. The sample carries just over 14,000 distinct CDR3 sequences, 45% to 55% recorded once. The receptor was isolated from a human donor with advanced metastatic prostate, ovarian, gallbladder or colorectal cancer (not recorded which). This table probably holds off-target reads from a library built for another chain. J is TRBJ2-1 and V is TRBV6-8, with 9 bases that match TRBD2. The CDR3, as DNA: TGTGCCAGCAGTTACCGCCGGCGGGGGGGCGGGGAGCAGTTCTTC. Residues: CASSYRRRGGGEQFF.